This T cell receptor (beta chain) was observed in a study of blood T cells in healthy people across ages. Study observations and caveats: Whereas aged donors had fewer naive CD4+ cells, long-lived donors had more of them and higher diversity. Older age went with lower TCR beta diversity per million T cells, in a roughly linear way.

Peripheral blood from each donor was collected in a volume of about 10 milliliters. No fewer than 5 micrograms of total RNA were isolated from every sample. Next came a second PCR, run for roughly 6 to 11 cycles, which used a sample-barcoded 5' primer along with a J-beta primer mix. TCRdb used MiXCR to reprocess the 5' RACE reads, holding one entry per CDR3 protein. The sample lists roughly 1,500,000 distinct CDR3 sequences; about 31% were seen once. This clonotype was found a few times. The antigen is not known. CDR3 length equals 13 residues. Source material: blood. The clonotype comes from a woman aged 30 to 39 in good health. This sequence joins TRBV21-1 and TRBJ2-1. TRBV21-1 is designated a pseudogene. The CDR3 DNA is TGTGCCAGGGAGGAGGCTATCTGCAATGAGCAGTTCTTC. It codes for CAREEAICNEQFF.